The clone carrying this TCR beta chain was counted a few times. Trimming took 0 bases from V and 3 from J; bases not matched to a gene: 7. CDR3 length: 16 residues. CDR1 is SGDLS, CDR2 YYNGEE, per germline. These data belong to a study of blood T cell repertoires in COVID-19. TCRdb's copy holds only in-frame clones and misses some; the assay was immunoSEQ multiplex PCR. The sample comprises hundreds of thousands of clones, about 84% of which are singletons, and roughly 8% rests with the top ten. This receptor was identified in a woman older than 75 with acute or convalescent COVID-19. The source material was peripheral blood. The rearrangement uses TRBV9 and TRBJ2-7, with TRBD2 identical over 9 bases. This CDR3 is CASSVAPLAGDYEQYF. The CDR3 DNA reads as TGTGCCAGCAGCGTAGCTCCACTAGCGGGCGACTACGAGCAGTACTTC.